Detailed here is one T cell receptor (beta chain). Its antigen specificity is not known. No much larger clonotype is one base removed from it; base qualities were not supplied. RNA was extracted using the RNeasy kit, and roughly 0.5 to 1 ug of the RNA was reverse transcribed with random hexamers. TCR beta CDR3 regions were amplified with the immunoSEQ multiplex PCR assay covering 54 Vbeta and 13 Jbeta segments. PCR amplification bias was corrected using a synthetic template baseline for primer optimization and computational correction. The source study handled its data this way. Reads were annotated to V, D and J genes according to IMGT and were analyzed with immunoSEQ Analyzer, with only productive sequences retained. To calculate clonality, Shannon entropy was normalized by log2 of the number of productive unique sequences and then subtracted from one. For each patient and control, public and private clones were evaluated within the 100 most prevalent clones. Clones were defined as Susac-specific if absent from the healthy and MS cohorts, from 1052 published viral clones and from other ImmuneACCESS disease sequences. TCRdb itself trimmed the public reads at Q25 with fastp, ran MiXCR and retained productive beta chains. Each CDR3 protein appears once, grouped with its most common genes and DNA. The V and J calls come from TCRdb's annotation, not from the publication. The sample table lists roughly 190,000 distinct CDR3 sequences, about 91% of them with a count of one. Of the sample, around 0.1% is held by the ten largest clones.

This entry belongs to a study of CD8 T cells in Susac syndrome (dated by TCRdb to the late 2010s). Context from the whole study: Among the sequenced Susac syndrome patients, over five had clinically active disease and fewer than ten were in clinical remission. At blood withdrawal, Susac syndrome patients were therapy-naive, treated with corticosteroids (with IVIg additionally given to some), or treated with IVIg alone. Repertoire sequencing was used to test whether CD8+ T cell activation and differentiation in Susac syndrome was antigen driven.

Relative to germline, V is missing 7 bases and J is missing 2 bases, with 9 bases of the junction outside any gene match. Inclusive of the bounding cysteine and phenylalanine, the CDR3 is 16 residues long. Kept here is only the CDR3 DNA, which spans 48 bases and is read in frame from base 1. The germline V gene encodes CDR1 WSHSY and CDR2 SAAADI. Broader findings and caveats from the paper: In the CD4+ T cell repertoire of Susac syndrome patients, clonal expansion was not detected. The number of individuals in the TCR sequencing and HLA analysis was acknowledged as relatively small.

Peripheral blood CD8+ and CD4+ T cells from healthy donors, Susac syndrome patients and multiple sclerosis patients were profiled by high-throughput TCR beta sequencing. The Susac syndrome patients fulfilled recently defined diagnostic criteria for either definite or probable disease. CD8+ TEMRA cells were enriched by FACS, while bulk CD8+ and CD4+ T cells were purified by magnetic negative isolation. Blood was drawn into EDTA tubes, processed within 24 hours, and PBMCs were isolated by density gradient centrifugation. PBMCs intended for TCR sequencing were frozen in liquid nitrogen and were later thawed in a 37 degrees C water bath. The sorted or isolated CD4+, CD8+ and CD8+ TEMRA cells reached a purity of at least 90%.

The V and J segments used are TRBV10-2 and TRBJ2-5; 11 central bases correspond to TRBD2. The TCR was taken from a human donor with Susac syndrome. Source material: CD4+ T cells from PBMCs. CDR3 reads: CASIGSGRAFQETQYF. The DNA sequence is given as TGCGCCAGCATAGGTAGCGGGAGGGCCTTTCAAGAGACCCAGTACTTC.